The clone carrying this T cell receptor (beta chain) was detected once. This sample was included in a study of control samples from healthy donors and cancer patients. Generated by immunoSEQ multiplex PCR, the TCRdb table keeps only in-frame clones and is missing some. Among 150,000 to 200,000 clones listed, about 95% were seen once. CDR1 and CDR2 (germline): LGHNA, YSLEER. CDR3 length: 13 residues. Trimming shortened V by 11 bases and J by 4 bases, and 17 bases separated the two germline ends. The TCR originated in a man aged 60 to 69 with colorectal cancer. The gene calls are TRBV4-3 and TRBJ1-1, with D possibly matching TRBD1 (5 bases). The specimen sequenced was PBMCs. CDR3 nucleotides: TGCGCCTCCCGCAGGGCGCTGTCCACTGAAGCTTTCTTT. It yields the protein CASRRALSTEAFF.